A single sample gave rise to the 16 T cell receptor beta chains below, sequenced in a study of cytomegalovirus exposure and HLA in healthy donors (dated 2017 in TCRdb). The library came from the immunoSEQ multiplex PCR assay. A mixture of 60 forward primers for TCR Vbeta segments and 13 reverse primers for TCR Jbeta segments was used in the multiplex PCR. Imported from immuneACCESS, the table was reduced by TCRdb to in-frame sequences with V and J called. These copies leave out some clones; in studies compared against another copy, an unresolved V gene accounts for under half, and the cause of the remainder is not known. The sample contains approximately 100,000 clones, 79% of them found a single time. Clones ranked in the top ten supply 3.5% to 4.5% of the sample. Sequencing was carried out using PBMCs. The receptors shown here come from a female donor in good health and CMV-seropositive.

With respect to this clone: One end of the junction fails to match germline, which may point to a read error. The J gene is TRBJ2-1, the V gene TRBV7-9; D might be TRBD2 (6 bases). This CDR3 has 16 residues. CDR1 and CDR2 from the germline V gene are SEHNR and FQNEAQ (reference sequence). The CDR3 DNA reads as TGTTCCAGCGCGGCCGGCCGGGTAGCGGTGCCAAATGAGCAGTTCTTC. Its translation is CSSAAGRVAVPNEQFF. The full variable domain, its missing parts supplied by reference TRBV7-9 and TRBJ2-1, is DTGVSQNPRHKITKRGQNVTFRCDPISEHNRLYWYRQTLGQGPEFLTYFQNEAQLEKSRLLSDRFSAERPKGSFSTLEIQRTEQGDSAMYLCSSAAGRVAVPNEQFFGPGTRLTVL.

In this sample, this clone turned up a few times. The chain is built from TRBV7-6 and TRBJ2-5; TRBD1 matches 9 bases. Germline V lookup: CDR1 SGHVS, CDR2 FNYEAQ. The CDR3 is 14 residues long. With 5 bases clipped from V and 4 bases from J, the junction kept 5 bases outside the gene matches. CDR3 in amino acids: CASSPGTGLETQYF. In DNA, the CDR3 is TGTGCCAGCAGCCCTGGGACAGGGCTAGAGACCCAGTACTTC.

This rearrangement joins TRBV5-1 to TRBJ2-7; TRBD2 matches 10 bases. CDR1 and CDR2 (germline): SGHRS, YFSETQ. V dropped 4 bases and J dropped 0; count of bases not matched to a gene: 10. This CDR3 has 17 amino acids. The CDR3: CASSPSGLADISYEQYF. DNA of the CDR3: TGCGCCAGCAGCCCTTCCGGACTAGCGGACATCTCCTACGAGCAGTACTTC.

This sequence joins TRBV4-3 and TRBJ2-7; 7 bases line up with TRBD1. The CDR3 runs to 15 residues. With 1 base clipped from V and 3 bases from J, the junction kept 6 bases outside the gene matches. Germline assignment: CDR1 LGHNA and CDR2 YSLEER. CDR3 coding DNA: TGCGCCAGCAGCCAAGGCAAACACAGGGGCTACGAGCAGTACTTC. Its translation: CASSQGKHRGYEQYF.

This clone was counted between two and nine times. This sequence joins TRBV27 and TRBJ1-2, with D maybe TRBD1 (6 bases). CDR1 and CDR2 from the germline V gene are MNHEY and SMNVEV (reference sequence). V lost 0 bases to trimming and J lost 0 bases, with 17 bases between them. The CDR3 extends over 18 amino acids. The chain's CDR3 is CASSLSGGTWGPNYGYTF. The CDR3 DNA sequence: TGTGCCAGCAGTTTATCCGGCGGTACGTGGGGGCCTAACTATGGCTACACCTTC.

The chain combines TRBV10-2 with TRBJ2-5, with TRBD2 as a possible D gene (5 bases). Trimming took 2 bases from V and 5 from J, leaving 12 bases between them. The CDR3 runs to 14 residues. Germline V lookup: CDR1 WSHSY, CDR2 SAAADI. The chain's CDR3 is CASSEGRRGETQYF. The CDR3 DNA follows: TGCGCCAGCAGTGAGGGAAGACGCGGGGAGACCCAGTACTTC.

CDR3 protein: CASSVDREWNEAFF. In DNA form, the CDR3 reads TGTGCCAGCAGCGTAGATAGGGAGTGGAATGAAGCTTTCTTT. The chain employs TRBV9 and TRBJ1-1; D is undetermined. The length of the CDR3 is 14 residues. Deletions cut 0 bases from V and 7 bases from J, with 13 bases between. Looked up from germline, CDR1 is SGDLS and CDR2 is YYNGEE.

This chain uses TRBV6-1 with TRBJ1-2; D might be TRBD1 (5 bases). Germline V gene sequence: CDR1 MNHNS, CDR2 SASEGT. The CDR3 sequence is 15 residues long. Between the trimmed V and J ends, which lost 7 bases and 8 bases, there was a span of 23 bases. The CDR3 DNA reads as TGTGCCAGCACAGGCAGGGCGAGCCGGATGGGGGGCTACACCTTC. Its translation: CASTGRASRMGGYTF.

This clone has just a few counts. The rearrangement uses TRBV6-6 and TRBJ2-5; 7 positions agree with TRBD1. The CDR3 is 15 residues long. The germline V gene encodes CDR1 MNHNY and CDR2 SVGAGI (reference sequence). Trimming cost V 6 bases and J 0 bases; bases outside gene matches: 7. This chain's CDR3 is CASRTIGTDQETQYF. The CDR3 DNA reads TGTGCCAGCAGGACCATCGGGACAGACCAAGAGACCCAGTACTTC.

The V and J genes are TRBV5-5 and TRBJ2-1, with TRBD2 matching over 14 bases. CDR3 length: 18 residues. The germline V gene has CDR1 SGHKS and CDR2 YYEKEE (reference sequence). V lost 1 base, J lost 2 bases, and 5 bases stayed unmatched. CDR3 DNA: TGTGCCAGCAGCTTGTATTTGACTAGCGGGGGGGCCTACAATGAGCAGTTCTTC. The encoded protein is CASSLYLTSGGAYNEQFF.

The V call is TRBV19, the J call TRBJ1-1, with 12 bases lining up with TRBD1. The CDR3 contains 13 residues. Germline V gives CDR1 LNHDA, CDR2 SQIVND (reference sequence). V was pared by 7 bases and J by 6 bases, with 3 bases of the junction left unmatched. The CDR3 sequence is CASTGQGASEAFF. The CDR3 nucleotides are TGTGCCAGTACGGGACAGGGGGCGTCTGAAGCTTTCTTT.

This chain uses TRBV5-4 with TRBJ2-3; 8 bases agree with TRBD2. V trimming: 5 bases; J trimming: 3 bases; junction bases outside the gene matches: 8. Germline V gene data show CDR1 as SGHNT and CDR2 as YYREEE (reference sequence). The CDR3 extends over 15 amino acids. The DNA for the CDR3 is TGTGCCAGCAGTTACCGACTAGCGAGTACAGATACGCAGTATTTT. This sequence encodes CASSYRLASTDTQYF.

V is TRBV18 and J is TRBJ2-1, with TRBD2 matching 7 bases. The CDR3 has 16 residues. V shed 2 bases, J shed 8 bases, and the junction held 12 bases outside the gene matches. Germline CDR1 reads KGHSH; CDR2 reads LQKENI. CDR3 loop: CASSPKLGGSVDEQFF. The CDR3 nucleotides read TGTGCCAGCTCACCAAAGCTGGGCGGGAGCGTCGATGAGCAGTTCTTC.

In this sample, this clone turned up once. This chain links TRBV30 with TRBJ1-5; possible D gene TRBD1, 5 bases. Germline loops: CDR1 GTSNPN, CDR2 SVGIG (reference sequence). The V and J ends lost 5 bases and 5 bases respectively, with 16 bases between them. The CDR3 consists of 14 residues. CDR3 sequence reads: CAWAGGKYDQPQHF. The DNA for the CDR3 is TGTGCCTGGGCGGGGGGTAAATACGATCAGCCCCAGCATTTT.

The V and J genes are TRBV4-1 and TRBJ1-2, with a weak D call TRBD1 (5 bases). Trimming removed 0 bases at V and 8 bases at J, with 16 bases between. The CDR3 has 15 amino acids. Germline V gives CDR1 MGHRA, CDR2 YSYEKL. CDR3 protein: CASSQDLRGLGGYTF. In nucleotides, the CDR3 is TGCGCCAGCAGCCAAGATCTCCGGGGGTTAGGGGGCTACACCTTC.

The chain carries TRBV30 and TRBJ1-1; tentative D call: TRBD1 (6 bases). The CDR3 has 13 amino acids. The germline V and J ends were trimmed by 3 bases and 1 base, with 9 bases remaining between them. CDR1 is GTSNPN and CDR2 is SVGIG in the germline V gene (reference sequence). The DNA for the CDR3 is TGTGCCTGGAGGGGACACTGGAACACTGAAGCTTTCTTT. This translates into CAWRGHWNTEAFF. The variable domain in full, completed from reference TRBV30 and TRBJ1-1, reads SQTIHQWPATLVQPVGSPLSLECTVEGTSNPNLYWYRQAAGRGLQLLFYSVGIGQISSEVPQNLSASRPQDRQFILSSKKLLLSDSGFYLCAWRGHWNTEAFFGQGTRLTVV.